This TCR beta chain was sequenced in a study of shared clonotypes between healthy human individuals. Notes on the study in general: Generation probability values for non-shared clonotypes were lower than those for clonotypes shared by all four donors.

Germline loops: CDR1 GTSNPN, CDR2 SVGIG (reference sequence). With V trimmed by 1 base and J by 8 bases, 5 bases remained unmatched. The length of the CDR3 is 14 residues. On this clone: Its matching antigen is unknown.

Sequencing was performed with immunoSEQ multiplex PCR; in TCRdb, only in-frame clones are kept and a portion is missing. The sample yields about 2.5 million clones, 85% to 95% seen once. This TCR came from a man between 18 and 35 years old in good health. Some clones in this sample may be carry-over from other donors' samples. The chain carries TRBV30 and TRBJ1-4, with 9 positions matching TRBD1. Sequencing was done on a sample of naive CD4+ T cells from PBMCs. Subset reported: CD45RA+ positively selected. CDR3 bases: TGTGCCTGGAGTGAGGGGACAGGGTACGAAAAACTGTTTTTT. Translated, it gives CAWSEGTGYEKLFF.